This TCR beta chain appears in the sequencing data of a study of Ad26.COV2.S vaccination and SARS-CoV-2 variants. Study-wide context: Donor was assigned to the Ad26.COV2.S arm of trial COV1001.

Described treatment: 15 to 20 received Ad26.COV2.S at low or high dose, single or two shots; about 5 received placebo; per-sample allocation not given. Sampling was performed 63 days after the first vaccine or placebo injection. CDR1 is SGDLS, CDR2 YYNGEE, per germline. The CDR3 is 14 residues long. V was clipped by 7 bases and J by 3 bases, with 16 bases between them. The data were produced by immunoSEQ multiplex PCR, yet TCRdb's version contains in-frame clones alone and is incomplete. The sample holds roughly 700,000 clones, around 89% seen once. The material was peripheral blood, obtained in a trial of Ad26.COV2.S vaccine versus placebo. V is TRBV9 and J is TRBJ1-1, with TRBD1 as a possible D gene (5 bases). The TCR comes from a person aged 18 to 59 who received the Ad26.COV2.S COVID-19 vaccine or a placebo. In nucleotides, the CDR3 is TGTGCCAGCCTGCCGGGGGAACGACACACTGAAGCTTTCTTT. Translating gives CASLPGERHTEAFF. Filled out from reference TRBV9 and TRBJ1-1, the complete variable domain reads DSGVTQTPKHLITATGQRVTLRCSPRSGDLSVYWYQQSLDQGLQFLIQYYNGEERAKGNILERFSAQQFPDLHSELNLSSLELGDSALYFCASLPGERHTEAFFGQGTRLTVV.